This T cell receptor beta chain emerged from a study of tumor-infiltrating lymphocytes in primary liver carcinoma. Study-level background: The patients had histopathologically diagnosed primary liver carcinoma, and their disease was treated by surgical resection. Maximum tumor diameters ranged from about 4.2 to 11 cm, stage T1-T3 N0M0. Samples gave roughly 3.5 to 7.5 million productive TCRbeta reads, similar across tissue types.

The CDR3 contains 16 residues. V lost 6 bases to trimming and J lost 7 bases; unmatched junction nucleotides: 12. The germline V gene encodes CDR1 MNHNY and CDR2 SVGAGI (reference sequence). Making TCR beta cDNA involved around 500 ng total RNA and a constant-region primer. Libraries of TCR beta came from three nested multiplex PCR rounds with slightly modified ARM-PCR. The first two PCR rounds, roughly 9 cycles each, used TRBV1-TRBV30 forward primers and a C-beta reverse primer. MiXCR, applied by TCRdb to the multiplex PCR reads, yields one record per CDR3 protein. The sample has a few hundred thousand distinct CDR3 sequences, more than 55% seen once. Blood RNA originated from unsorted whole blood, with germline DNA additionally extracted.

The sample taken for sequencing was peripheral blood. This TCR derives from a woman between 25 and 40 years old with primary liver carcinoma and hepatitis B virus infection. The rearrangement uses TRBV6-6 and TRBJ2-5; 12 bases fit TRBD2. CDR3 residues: CASRSGLAGRGGTQYF. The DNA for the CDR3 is TGTGCCAGCAGATCTGGACTAGCGGGGCGCGGGGGGACCCAGTACTTC.